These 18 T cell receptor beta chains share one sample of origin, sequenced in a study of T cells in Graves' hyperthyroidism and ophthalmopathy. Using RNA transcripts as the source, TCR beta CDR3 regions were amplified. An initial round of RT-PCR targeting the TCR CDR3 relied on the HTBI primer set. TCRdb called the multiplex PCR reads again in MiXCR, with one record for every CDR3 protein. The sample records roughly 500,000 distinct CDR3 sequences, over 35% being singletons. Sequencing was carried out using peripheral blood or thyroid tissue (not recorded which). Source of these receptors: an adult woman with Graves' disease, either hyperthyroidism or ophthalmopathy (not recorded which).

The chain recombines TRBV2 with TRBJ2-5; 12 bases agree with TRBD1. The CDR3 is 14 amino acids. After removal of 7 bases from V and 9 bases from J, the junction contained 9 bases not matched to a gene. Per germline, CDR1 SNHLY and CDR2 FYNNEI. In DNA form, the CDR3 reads TGTGCCAGCACCGGGACAGGGGGCCATCAGCCCCAGTACTTC. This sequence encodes CASTGTGGHQPQYF.

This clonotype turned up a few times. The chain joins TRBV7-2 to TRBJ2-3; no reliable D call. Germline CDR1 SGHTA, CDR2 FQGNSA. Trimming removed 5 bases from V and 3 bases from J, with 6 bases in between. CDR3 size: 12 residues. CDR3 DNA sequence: TGTGCCAGCAGCCAGACTACAGATACGCAGTATTTT. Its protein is CASSQTTDTQYF.

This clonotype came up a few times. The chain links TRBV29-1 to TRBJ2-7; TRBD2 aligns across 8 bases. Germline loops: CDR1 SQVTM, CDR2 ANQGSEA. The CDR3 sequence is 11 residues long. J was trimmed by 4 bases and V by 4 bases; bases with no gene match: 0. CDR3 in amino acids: CSVVAGYEQYF. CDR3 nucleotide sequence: TGCAGCGTTGTAGCGGGATACGAGCAGTACTTC.

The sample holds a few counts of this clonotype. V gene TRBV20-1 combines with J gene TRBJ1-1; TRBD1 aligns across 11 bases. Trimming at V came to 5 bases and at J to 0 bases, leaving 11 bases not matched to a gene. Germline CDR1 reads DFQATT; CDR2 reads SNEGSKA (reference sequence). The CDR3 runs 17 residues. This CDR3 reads CSAYTRDRGSMNTEAFF. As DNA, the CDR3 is TGCAGTGCTTATACCCGGGACAGGGGGTCAATGAACACTGAAGCTTTCTTT.

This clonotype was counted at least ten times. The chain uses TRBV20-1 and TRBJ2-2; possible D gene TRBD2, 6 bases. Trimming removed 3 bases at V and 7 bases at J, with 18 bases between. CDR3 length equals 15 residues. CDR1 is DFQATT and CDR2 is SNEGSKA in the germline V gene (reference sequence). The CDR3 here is CSARESGYYRGELFF. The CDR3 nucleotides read TGCAGTGCTAGGGAAAGCGGGTACTACCGCGGGGAGCTGTTTTTT.

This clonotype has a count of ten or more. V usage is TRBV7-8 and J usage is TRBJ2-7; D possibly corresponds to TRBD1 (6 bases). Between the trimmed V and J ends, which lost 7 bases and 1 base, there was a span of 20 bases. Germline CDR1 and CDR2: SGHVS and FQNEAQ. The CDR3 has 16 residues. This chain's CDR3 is CASTSKDSRISYEQYF. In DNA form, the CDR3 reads TGTGCCAGCACCTCAAAGGACAGTAGGATATCCTACGAGCAGTACTTC.

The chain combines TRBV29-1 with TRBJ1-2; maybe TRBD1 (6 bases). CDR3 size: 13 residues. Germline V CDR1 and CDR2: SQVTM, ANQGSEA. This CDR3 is CQQPSTGNYGYTF. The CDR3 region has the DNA TGCCAGCAGCCAAGTACAGGGAACTATGGCTACACCTTC.

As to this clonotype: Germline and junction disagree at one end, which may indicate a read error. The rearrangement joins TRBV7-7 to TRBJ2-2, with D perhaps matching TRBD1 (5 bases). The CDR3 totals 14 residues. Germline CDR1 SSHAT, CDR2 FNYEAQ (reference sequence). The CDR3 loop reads CASSVDRGTGELFF. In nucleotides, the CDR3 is TGTGCTAGCAGCGTCGATAGGGGCACCGGGGAGCTGTTTTTT.

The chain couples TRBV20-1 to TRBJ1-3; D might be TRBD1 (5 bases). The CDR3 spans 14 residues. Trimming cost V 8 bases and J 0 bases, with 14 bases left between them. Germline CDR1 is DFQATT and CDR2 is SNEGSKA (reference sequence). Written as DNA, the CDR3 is TGCAGTAAGCCGCGAACAGGCTCTGGAAACACCATATATTTT. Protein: CSKPRTGSGNTIYF.

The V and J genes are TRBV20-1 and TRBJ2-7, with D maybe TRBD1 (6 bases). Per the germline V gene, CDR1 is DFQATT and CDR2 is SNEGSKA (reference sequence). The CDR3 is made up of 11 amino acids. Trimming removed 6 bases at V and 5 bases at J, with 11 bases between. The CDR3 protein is CSANRVHEQYF. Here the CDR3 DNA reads TGCAGTGCGAACAGGGTGCACGAGCAGTACTTC.

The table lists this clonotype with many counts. CDR3 coding DNA: TGTGCCAGCAGCCGCGTTATCGAAACTGAAGCTTTCTTT. Translation gives CASSRVIETEAFF. The gene calls are TRBV7-8 and TRBJ1-1; D unresolved. This CDR3 region has 13 residues. CDR1 and CDR2 from the germline V gene are SGHVS and FQNEAQ. Trimming stripped 5 bases from V and 5 bases from J, with 12 bases between.

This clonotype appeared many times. Here the CDR3 reads CASSVRTLQETQYF. In DNA, the CDR3 is TGCGCCAGCAGCGTACGGACGCTCCAAGAGACCCAGTACTTC. The chain recombines TRBV5-1 with TRBJ2-5; D remains unclear. The germline CDR1 and CDR2 sequences are SGHRS and YFSETQ. V was trimmed by 4 bases and J by 1 base, leaving 11 bases between them. This CDR3 contains 14 residues.

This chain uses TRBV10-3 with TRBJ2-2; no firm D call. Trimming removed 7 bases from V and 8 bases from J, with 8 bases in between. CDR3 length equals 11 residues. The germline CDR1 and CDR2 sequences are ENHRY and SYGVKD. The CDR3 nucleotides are TGTGCCATCACCTCCGGGGGGGAGCTGTTTTTT. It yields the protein CAITSGGELFF.

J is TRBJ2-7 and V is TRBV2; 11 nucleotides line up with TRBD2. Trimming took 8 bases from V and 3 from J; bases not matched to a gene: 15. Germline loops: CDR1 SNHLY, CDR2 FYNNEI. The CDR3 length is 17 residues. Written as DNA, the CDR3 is TGTGCCAGCTCACCAGCTAGCGGGAGGCCCCTCGGCTACGAGCAGTACTTC. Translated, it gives CASSPASGRPLGYEQYF.

The chain's CDR3 is CASSPVGPIYEQYF. CDR3 DNA sequence: TGCGCCAGCAGCCCAGTCGGACCTATTTACGAGCAGTACTTC. The gene calls are TRBV5-1 and TRBJ2-7; unclear D gene. The CDR3 totals 14 residues. Germline V gene lookup returns CDR1 SGHRS and CDR2 YFSETQ. V dropped 4 bases and J dropped 4 bases, with 15 bases sitting between them.

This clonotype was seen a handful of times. The CDR3 coding sequence is TGCAGTGCTAGATGGGGCCACAATCAGCCCCAGCATTTT. Translated, it gives CSARWGHNQPQHF. The V and J genes are TRBV20-1 and TRBJ1-5, with TRBD1 as a possible D gene (5 bases). V was trimmed by 2 bases and J by 3 bases, leaving 8 bases between them. Germline CDR1 and CDR2: DFQATT and SNEGSKA (reference sequence). This CDR3 comprises 13 residues.

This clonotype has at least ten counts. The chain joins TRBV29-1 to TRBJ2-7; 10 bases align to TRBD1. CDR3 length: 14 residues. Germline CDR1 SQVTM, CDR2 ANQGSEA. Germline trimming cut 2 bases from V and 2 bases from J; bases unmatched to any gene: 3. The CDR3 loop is CSVESGQGTYEQYF. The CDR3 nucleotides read TGCAGCGTTGAATCGGGACAGGGGACCTACGAGCAGTACTTC.

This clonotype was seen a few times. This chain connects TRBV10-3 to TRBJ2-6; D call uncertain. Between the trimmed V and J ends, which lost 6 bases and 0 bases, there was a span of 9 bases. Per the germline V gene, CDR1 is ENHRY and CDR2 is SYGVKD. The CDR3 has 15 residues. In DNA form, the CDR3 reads TGTGCCATCAGGGAACGCGCCTCTGGGGCCAACGTCCTGACTTTC. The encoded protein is CAIRERASGANVLTF.